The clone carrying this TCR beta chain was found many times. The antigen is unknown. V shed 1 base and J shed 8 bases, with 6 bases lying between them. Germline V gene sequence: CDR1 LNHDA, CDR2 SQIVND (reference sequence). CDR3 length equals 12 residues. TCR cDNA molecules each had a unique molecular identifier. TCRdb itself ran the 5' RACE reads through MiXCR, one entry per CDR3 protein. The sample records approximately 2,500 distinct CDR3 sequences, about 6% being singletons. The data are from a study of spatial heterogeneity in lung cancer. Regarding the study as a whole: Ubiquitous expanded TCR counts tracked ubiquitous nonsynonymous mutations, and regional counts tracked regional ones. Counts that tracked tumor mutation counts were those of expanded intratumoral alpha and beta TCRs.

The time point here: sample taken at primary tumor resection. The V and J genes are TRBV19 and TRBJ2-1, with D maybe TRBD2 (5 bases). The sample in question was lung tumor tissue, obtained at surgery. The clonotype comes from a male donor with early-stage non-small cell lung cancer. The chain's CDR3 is CASSIAGYEQFF. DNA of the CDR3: TGTGCCAGTAGTATAGCGGGGTATGAGCAGTTCTTC.